A single sample gave rise to the 10 T cell receptor beta chains below, sequenced in a study of T cells after somatic rescue of genetic block. The repertoire was sequenced with immunoSEQ multiplex PCR; TCRdb's copy has only in-frame clones and lacks some. The sample carries tens of thousands of clones, under 95% recorded once. The sample comprised peripheral blood mononuclear cells (PBMCs). These TCRs come from a man aged 35-49 years.

This chain joins TRBV15 and TRBJ1-1; maybe TRBD1 (6 bases). V shed 1 base and J shed 4 bases, with 13 bases lying between them. This CDR3 is built from 15 residues. Germline V gene sequence: CDR1 LNHNV, CDR2 YYDKDF (reference sequence). CDR3 protein: CATSRVGGLGTEAFF. The CDR3 nucleotides read TGTGCCACCAGCAGAGTGGGGGGGCTGGGCACTGAAGCTTTCTTT.

V and J are TRBV7-8 and TRBJ2-7; 8 bases fit TRBD1. The CDR3 extends over 14 amino acids. Germline loops: CDR1 SGHVS, CDR2 FQNEAQ. V lost 4 bases to trimming and J lost 4 bases; unmatched junction nucleotides: 6. Here the CDR3 reads CASSSRQGFYEQYF. Written as DNA, the CDR3 is TGTGCCAGCAGCTCGAGACAGGGGTTTTACGAGCAGTACTTC.

The CDR3 nucleotides are TGTGCCAGCAGCTTAGTTCTAGGGGGCGGCACTGAAGCTTTCTTT. Encoded protein: CASSLVLGGGTEAFF. This chain joins TRBV11-2 and TRBJ1-1; 7 bases fit TRBD1. The CDR3 is 15 residues long. J gave up 4 bases and V 1 base, and 6 bases lay outside the gene matches. Per the germline V gene, CDR1 is SGHAT and CDR2 is FQNNGV.

The genes are TRBV11-2 and TRBJ1-6; D remains ambiguous. The length of the CDR3 is 16 residues. Germline V CDR1 and CDR2: SGHAT, FQNNGV. Trimming removed 2 bases from V and 10 bases from J, with 18 bases in between. For the CDR3, the DNA is TGTGCCAGCAGCTTAATTGAACGGGCCCCGGGATCACCCCTCCACTTT. Translated, it gives CASSLIERAPGSPLHF.

This clone was seen a single time. The chain recombines TRBV4-2 with TRBJ2-1; 10 bases fit TRBD1. The CDR3 covers 16 residues. The V gene end was trimmed by 2 bases and the J gene end by 6 bases; junction bases not matched to a gene: 7. CDR1 is LGHNA, CDR2 YNFKEQ, per germline. CDR3 sequence: CASSQLGQGWTNEQFF. CDR3 in DNA: TGTGCCAGCAGCCAACTGGGACAGGGGTGGACCAATGAGCAGTTCTTC.

This chain connects TRBV19 to TRBJ2-2; D possibly uses TRBD1 or TRBD2 (5 bases each). CDR3 length: 12 residues. Germline values: CDR1 LNHDA, CDR2 SQIVND (reference sequence). Trimming stripped 5 bases from V and 8 bases from J, with 9 bases between. The CDR3: CASSPGAGELFF. The CDR3 coding sequence is TGTGCCAGTAGTCCCGGGGCGGGGGAGCTGTTTTTT.

The V call is TRBV27, the J call TRBJ2-3; possibly TRBD2 for D (7 bases). Between the trimmed V and J ends, which lost 2 bases and 4 bases, there was a span of 13 bases. The CDR3 is made up of 15 amino acids. Germline V gene sequence: CDR1 MNHEY, CDR2 SMNVEV (reference sequence). CDR3 nucleotide sequence: TGTGCCAGCAGTTTAGCGGGGGCCGGGCCAGATACGCAGTATTTT. Translated: CASSLAGAGPDTQYF.

V and J are TRBV7-6 and TRBJ1-1; possibly TRBD1 for D (5 bases). The V gene's germline CDR1 is SGHVS and CDR2 FNYEAQ. Trimming left V 4 bases short and J 4 bases short, with 10 bases between. CDR3 length equals 13 residues. The CDR3 here is CASSSQGATEAFF. Written as DNA, the CDR3 is TGTGCCAGCAGCTCGCAGGGTGCCACTGAAGCTTTCTTT.

In this sample, this clone turned up once. The chain has TRBV4-1 and TRBJ1-5, with unresolved D. The CDR3 is 14 residues long. Trimming cost V 0 bases and J 4 bases, with 7 bases left between them. Germline assignment: CDR1 MGHRA and CDR2 YSYEKL. For the CDR3, the DNA is TGCGCCAGCAGCCAAGATCGGGAGAATCAGCCCCAGCATTTT. Its protein product is CASSQDRENQPQHF.

CDR3 coding DNA: TGTGCCAGCAGCTCGTCCATGGGATCCTACGAGCAGTACTTC. The encoded protein is CASSSSMGSYEQYF. The chain couples TRBV5-5 to TRBJ2-7; D gene ambiguous. CDR3 length equals 14 residues. Germline V CDR1 and CDR2: SGHKS, YYEKEE (reference sequence). V was clipped by 3 bases and J by 1 base, with 11 bases between them.